This is a list of T cell receptor beta chains from one sample in a study of cytomegalovirus exposure and HLA in healthy donors. The assay was immunoSEQ multiplex PCR, and TCRdb's table has in-frame clones only and misses some. The sample holds approximately 170,000 clones, about three quarters seen once. Sequencing input: PBMCs. These TCRs come from a middle-aged woman in good health and CMV-seropositive. Both conserved end residues are part of each CDR3. D genes are given only for firm matches. The listing skips clone size in some rows; elsewhere it reads once, few, many or a size class.

abundance: few; j_gene: TRBJ1-1; v_gene: TRBV11-3; d_gene: -; CDR3aa: CASSLSVYTEAFF; CDR3nt: TGTGCCAGCAGCTTATCGGTTTACACTGAAGCTTTCTTT
abundance: once; j_gene: TRBJ1-5; v_gene: TRBV2; d_gene: -; CDR3aa: CASSENPAYSNQPQHF; CDR3nt: TGTGCCAGCAGTGAAAATCCAGCGTATAGCAATCAGCCCCAGCATTTT
abundance: -; j_gene: TRBJ2-7; v_gene: TRBV5-4; d_gene: -; CDR3aa: CASSGGPGNEPYF; CDR3nt: TGTGCCAGCAGCGGAGGCCCAGGCAACGAGCCGTACTTC
abundance: -; j_gene: TRBJ2-1; v_gene: TRBV11-3; d_gene: -; CDR3aa: CASSLIRASNEQFF; CDR3nt: TGTGCCAGCAGCTTAATCAGGGCCTCTAATGAGCAGTTCTTC
abundance: -; j_gene: TRBJ2-7; v_gene: TRBV19; d_gene: TRBD1; CDR3aa: CASSINSGTGAPEQYF; CDR3nt: TGTGCCAGTAGTATAAATTCGGGGACAGGGGCCCCTGAGCAGTACTTC
abundance: -; j_gene: TRBJ2-2; v_gene: TRBV6-5; d_gene: TRBD1; CDR3aa: CASRYNRGRTGELFF; CDR3nt: TGTGCCAGCAGATACAACAGGGGGCGGACCGGGGAGCTGTTTTTT
abundance: -; j_gene: TRBJ2-5; v_gene: TRBV7-2; d_gene: TRBD1; CDR3aa: CASSWGQGFEAQYF; CDR3nt: TGTGCCAGCAGCTGGGGACAGGGGTTTGAGGCCCAGTACTTC
abundance: -; j_gene: TRBJ1-1; v_gene: TRBV19; d_gene: -; CDR3aa: CASSALSTGANTEAFF; CDR3nt: TGTGCCAGTAGTGCCCTCTCGACAGGAGCGAACACTGAAGCTTTCTTT
abundance: -; j_gene: TRBJ1-6; v_gene: TRBV6-1; d_gene: -; CDR3aa: CASSESAGGNSPLHF; CDR3nt: TGTGCCAGCAGTGAATCGGCCGGGGGTAATTCACCCCTCCACTTT
abundance: once; j_gene: TRBJ2-1; v_gene: TRBV10-3; d_gene: TRBD2; CDR3aa: CAIRGSGGDYNEQFF; CDR3nt: TGTGCCATCAGGGGGAGCGGGGGCGACTACAATGAGCAGTTCTTC
abundance: -; j_gene: TRBJ1-5; v_gene: TRBV19; d_gene: TRBD1; CDR3aa: CASSSEGAGWGVYQPQHF; CDR3nt: TGTGCCAGTAGTAGCGAGGGGGCAGGTTGGGGGGTTTATCAGCCCCAGCATTTT
abundance: -; j_gene: TRBJ2-2; v_gene: TRBV7-2; d_gene: TRBD1; CDR3aa: CASSNDRGMAGELFF; CDR3nt: TGTGCCAGCAGCAACGACAGGGGCATGGCCGGGGAGCTGTTTTTT
abundance: -; j_gene: TRBJ1-2; v_gene: TRBV6-6; d_gene: TRBD1; CDR3aa: CASSFVQGRRDGYTF; CDR3nt: TGTGCCAGCAGTTTCGTACAGGGGCGCCGGGATGGCTACACCTTC
abundance: once; j_gene: TRBJ1-6; v_gene: TRBV10-3; d_gene: -; CDR3aa: CATRGDNSPLHF; CDR3nt: TGTGCCACCCGAGGAGATAATTCACCCCTCCACTTT
abundance: few; j_gene: TRBJ1-6; v_gene: TRBV28; d_gene: TRBD1; CDR3aa: CASSRDRGRSPLHF; CDR3nt: TGTGCCAGCAGCCGGGACAGGGGGAGGTCACCCCTCCACTTT
abundance: -; j_gene: TRBJ2-3; v_gene: TRBV9; d_gene: TRBD2; CDR3aa: CASSPRTSGEFTDTQYF; CDR3nt: TGTGCCAGCAGCCCTCGGACTAGCGGGGAATTCACAGATACGCAGTATTTT
abundance: -; j_gene: TRBJ1-2; v_gene: TRBV27; d_gene: TRBD1; CDR3aa: CASSSHRGSYTF; CDR3nt: TGTGCCAGCAGTTCTCACAGGGGAAGCTACACCTTC
abundance: -; j_gene: TRBJ1-6; v_gene: TRBV28; d_gene: -; CDR3aa: CASRPGAWGNSPLHF; CDR3nt: TGTGCCAGCAGGCCAGGGGCCTGGGGGAATTCACCCCTCCACTTT
abundance: -; j_gene: TRBJ2-7; v_gene: TRBV13; d_gene: TRBD1; CDR3aa: CASSHGQGAYEQYF; CDR3nt: TGTGCCAGCAGCCATGGACAGGGGGCCTACGAGCAGTACTTC
abundance: -; j_gene: TRBJ2-3; v_gene: TRBV9; d_gene: -; CDR3aa: CASSVWGTTDTQYF; CDR3nt: TGTGCCAGCAGCGTGTGGGGCACCACAGATACGCAGTATTTT
abundance: once; j_gene: TRBJ1-2; v_gene: TRBV5-4; d_gene: -; CDR3aa: CASSPGSRGLSYGYTF; CDR3nt: TGTGCCAGCAGCCCGGGGTCCAGAGGACTGTCCTATGGCTACACCTTC
abundance: -; j_gene: TRBJ2-3; v_gene: TRBV9; d_gene: -; CDR3aa: CASSVAGDTDTQYF; CDR3nt: TGTGCCAGCAGCGTAGCGGGGGACACAGATACGCAGTATTTT
abundance: -; j_gene: TRBJ2-1; v_gene: TRBV5-8; d_gene: -; CDR3aa: CASSLGQSSYNEQFF; CDR3nt: TGTGCCAGCAGCTTGGGACAGAGCTCCTACAATGAGCAGTTCTTC
abundance: -; j_gene: TRBJ2-6; v_gene: TRBV10-3; d_gene: -; CDR3aa: CAISDFPGFGANGLTF; CDR3nt: TGTGCCATCAGTGATTTTCCTGGGTTTGGGGCCAACGGCCTGACTTTC
abundance: -; j_gene: TRBJ2-3; v_gene: TRBV14; d_gene: TRBD2; CDR3aa: CASSQIGRLAGAADTQYF; CDR3nt: TGTGCCAGCAGCCAAATAGGGAGACTAGCGGGGGCGGCAGATACGCAGTATTTT
abundance: -; j_gene: TRBJ1-4; v_gene: TRBV18; d_gene: -; CDR3aa: CASSPSRTIATNEKLFF; CDR3nt: TGTGCCAGCTCACCGTCCCGGACAATTGCAACTAATGAAAAACTGTTTTTT
abundance: -; j_gene: TRBJ2-7; v_gene: TRBV12-5; d_gene: TRBD2; CDR3aa: CASGLVLADAYEQYF; CDR3nt: TGTGCTAGTGGTTTGGTACTAGCGGACGCCTACGAGCAGTACTTC
abundance: once; j_gene: TRBJ2-5; v_gene: TRBV5-6; d_gene: -; CDR3aa: CASSSSVVRETQYF; CDR3nt: TGTGCCAGCAGCTCATCGGTGGTGCGAGAGACCCAGTACTTC